These 27 T cell receptor beta chains were sequenced from one sample in a study of tumor-infiltrating lymphocytes in primary liver carcinoma. Co-extraction of RNA and DNA was performed on about 20-32 mg of unsorted bulk tissue. TCR beta cDNA was made from roughly 450 ng total RNA with a constant-region primer. For TCR beta, libraries were produced by three nested multiplex PCR rounds using slightly modified ARM-PCR. PCR rounds one and two used TRBV1-TRBV30 forward primers with a C-beta reverse primer for roughly 9 cycles each. One entry per CDR3 protein, called by TCRdb with MiXCR from the multiplex PCR reads. The table lists 20,000 to 30,000 distinct CDR3 sequences, 77% of them singletons, with around 33% in the top ten. Sequencing was done on a sample of liver tumor tissue from sampling region 5. The subset was: tumor region T5, tumor centre. Receptor source: a woman aged 25 to 39 with primary liver carcinoma and hepatitis B virus infection.

V is TRBV4-3 and J is TRBJ2-7; 8 nucleotides align to TRBD1. Germline V gene data show CDR1 as LGHNA and CDR2 as YSLEER. The V gene end was trimmed by 6 bases and the J gene end by 7 bases; junction bases not matched to a gene: 14. The CDR3 contains 15 residues. The CDR3 sequence: CASSQDRWTGHEQYF. The DNA of the CDR3 is TGCGCCAGCAGTCAGGATCGATGGACAGGGCATGAGCAGTACTTC.

This clonotype is labeled medium-sized. The chain links TRBV6-1 to TRBJ2-1; D is perhaps TRBD2 (5 bases). The CDR3 contains 15 residues. V was shortened by 2 bases and J by 4 bases, with 12 bases between the two germline ends. Germline CDR1 reads MNHNS; CDR2 reads SASEGT. For the CDR3, the DNA is TGTGCCAGCAGTGAAAGTATGGACTTATACAATGAGCAGTTCTTC. It is translated as CASSESMDLYNEQFF.

As to this clonotype: A much larger clone is a single base away; this may be a read error. J is TRBJ2-3 and V is TRBV28; D might be TRBD1 (5 bases). Germline CDR1 is MDHEN and CDR2 is SYDVKM. The CDR3 loop spans 15 amino acids. The CDR3 region has the DNA TGTGCCAGCAGCTTGGTGGACATAAGCATAGATACGCAGTATTTT. Its protein product is CASSLVDISIDTQYF.

Notes on this clonotype: Just one base apart from a much larger clone, this may be a read error. The rearrangement uses TRBV7-9 and TRBJ2-2; D unresolved. The CDR3 consists of 16 residues. Trimming shortened V by 2 bases and J by 6 bases, and 16 bases separated the two germline ends. CDR1 is SEHNR and CDR2 is FQNEAQ in the germline V gene (reference sequence). DNA of the CDR3: TGTGCCAGCAGCTTAATGGGGTCCCCTAACGCCGGGGAGCTGTTTTTT. It is translated as CASSLMGSPNAGELFF.

On this clonotype itself: One junction end disagrees with the germline gene, perhaps due to a read error. The J gene is TRBJ2-7, the V gene TRBV29-1; a weak D match, TRBD2 (5 bases). In germline, CDR1 is SQVTM, CDR2 ANQGSEA. CDR3 length: 12 amino acids. In nucleotides, the CDR3 is TGTAGCGTTTGTGAGGGCCCCTACGAACAGTACTTC. Translated, it gives CSVCEGPYEQYF.

A note on this clonotype: The junction differs from germline at one of its ends, possibly a read error. The V and J genes are TRBV5-6 and TRBJ2-2; no firm D call. The CDR3 runs to 14 residues. Germline assignment: CDR1 SGHDT and CDR2 YYEEEE. The CDR3, as DNA: TGTGCCAGCAGCTTGGCACCTAGAGTCACCGGAGCTGTTTTT. This encodes CASSLAPRVTGAVF.

About this clonotype: Here the CDR3 omits its conserved ending phenylalanine or tryptophan, so a read error is the likely source. The chain uses TRBV5-1 and TRBJ2-2, with 7 bases that match TRBD1. Germline CDR1 is SGHRS and CDR2 is YFSETQ. V lost 0 bases to trimming and J lost 6 bases; unmatched junction nucleotides: 11. CDR3 length: 17 amino acids. The CDR3 DNA is TGCGCCAGCAGCTTGGACCACCGGGACAGAGTGGCCGGGGAGCTGTTTCTT. Encoded protein: CASSLDHRDRVAGELFL.

As to this clonotype: Compared with germline, one end of the junction differs, possibly owing to a read error. The chain carries TRBV11-2 and TRBJ2-1; 12 bases align to TRBD2. Germline V gene lookup returns CDR1 SGHAT and CDR2 FQNNGV. There are 16 residues in the CDR3. CDR3 in DNA: TGCGCCAGCAGCTTAACTAGCGGGAGGACCTACAATGAGCAGTTCTTC. This gives the protein CASSLTSGRTYNEQFF. The variable domain in full, completed from reference TRBV11-2 and TRBJ2-1, reads EAGVAQSPRYKIIEKRQSVAFWCNPISGHATLYWYQQILGQGPKLLIQFQNNGVVDDSQLPKDRFSAERLKGVDSTLKIQPAKLEDSAVYLCASSLTSGRTYNEQFFGPGTRLTVL.

This clonotype showed up many times. The rearrangement links TRBV6-5 to TRBJ1-5; tentative D call: TRBD1 (5 bases). The germline V gene has CDR1 MNHEY and CDR2 SVGAGI. V was pared by 1 base and J by 4 bases, with 14 bases between. The length of the CDR3 is 16 residues. CDR3 residues: CASSYWGLGENQPQHF. CDR3 DNA: TGTGCCAGCAGTTACTGGGGCTTAGGGGAAAATCAGCCCCAGCATTTT.

On this clonotype: As the CDR3 is not closed by the conserved phenylalanine or tryptophan, this likely results from a read error. The chain is built from TRBV11-3 and TRBJ1-6, with unresolved D. This CDR3 has 15 residues. CDR1 and CDR2 (germline): SGHNT, YENEEA. CDR3 DNA sequence: TGTGCCAGCAGCTTTAAGTGGAACTATAATTCACTCCTCCACCTT. Its protein product is CASSFKWNYNSLLHL.

Concerning this clonotype: Since a much larger clone is just one base distant, this may be a read error. CDR3 sequence: CASRWNEQFF. Here the CDR3 DNA reads TGTGCCAGCAGATGGAATGAGCAGTTCTTC. The chain is built from TRBV2 and TRBJ2-1; the D is unclear. V dropped 6 bases and J dropped 7 bases, with 4 bases sitting between them. Germline loops: CDR1 SNHLY, CDR2 FYNNEI. The CDR3 has 10 residues.

In the case of this clonotype: The junction departs from the called germline gene at one end, perhaps through a read error. The chain uses TRBV29-1 and TRBJ1-5; D possibly corresponds to TRBD1 (6 bases). Germline V gene lookup returns CDR1 SQVTM and CDR2 ANQGSEA. The CDR3 spans 13 residues. The CDR3: CSVESRDNQSQHF. The CDR3 DNA follows: TGCAGCGTTGAATCAAGGGACAATCAGTCCCAGCATTTT. Supplemented by reference TRBV29-1 and TRBJ1-5, the full variable domain reads SAVISQKPSRDICQRGTSLTIQCQVDSQVTMMFWYRQQPGQSLTLIATANQGSEATYESGFVIDKFPISRPNLTFSTLTVSNMSPEDSSIYLCSVESRDNQSQHFGDGTRLSIL.

The sample holds one count of this clonotype. With a much larger clone just one base away, this may be a read error. The J gene is TRBJ1-5, the V gene TRBV19, with D possibly TRBD1 on 6 matching bases. V was shortened by 7 bases and J by 4 bases, with 11 bases between the two germline ends. Germline CDR1 and CDR2: LNHDA and SQIVND (reference sequence). The CDR3 has 13 amino acids. Written as DNA, the CDR3 is TGTGCCAGTAACCCTCAGGGGAATCAGCCCCAGCATTTT. Protein product: CASNPQGNQPQHF.

This chain joins TRBV11-1 and TRBJ2-7, with no clear D. The length of the CDR3 is 12 residues. The germline V gene has CDR1 SGHAT and CDR2 FQDESV (reference sequence). CDR3: CTGSFMGYEQYF. CDR3 in DNA: TGTACCGGTAGCTTCATGGGTTACGAGCAGTACTTC.

The J gene is TRBJ2-7, the V gene TRBV4-3, with a possible D match to TRBD1 (5 bases). CDR3 size: 15 residues. Germline assignment: CDR1 LGHNA and CDR2 YSLEER. The CDR3 here is CTNSQLHDSSYEQYF. The CDR3 DNA reads as TGCACCAACAGCCAGCTACATGACAGCTCCTACGAGCAGTACTTC.

The V gene is TRBV29-1, the J gene TRBJ2-3; D perhaps matches TRBD2 (5 bases). The CDR3 is 16 residues long. CDR1 and CDR2 from the germline V gene are SQVTM and ANQGSEA. In DNA, the CDR3 is TGCGACGCCTCCCGGGCTAGTGGGAGTAGATCAGATACGCAGTATTTT. It translates to CDASRASGSRSDTQYF.

With respect to this clonotype: The junction shows a germline mismatch at one end, possibly a read error. V gene TRBV7-3 combines with J gene TRBJ1-4; TRBD1 aligns across 8 bases. Looked up from germline, CDR1 is SGHTA and CDR2 is FQGTGA. This CDR3 contains 13 residues. Here the CDR3 DNA reads TGTGCTAGCAGCTTAGGACAGGGTCATAAACTGTTTTTT. Its translation is CASSLGQGHKLFF.

This clonotype was seen only a few times. The J gene is TRBJ2-7, the V gene TRBV14; 8 positions match TRBD1. The CDR3 totals 13 residues. CDR1 is SGHDN, CDR2 FVKESK, per germline. The chain's CDR3 is CASALGQGKRQYF. The CDR3 DNA sequence: TGTGCTAGCGCTCTAGGACAGGGAAAGAGGCAGTACTTC.

This clonotype was seen just once. The chain couples TRBV6-5 to TRBJ2-2; tentatively, D is TRBD2 (6 bases). V was pared by 0 bases and J by 6 bases, with 20 bases between. CDR3 size: 18 residues. Germline V gives CDR1 MNHEY, CDR2 SVGAGI. CDR3 nucleotides: TGTGCCAGCAGTTACTCCCCAAAGGTCGGGAGCGGCCCCGGGGAGCTGTTTTTT. The encoded protein is CASSYSPKVGSGPGELFF.

In regard to this clonotype: This CDR3 fails to terminate in the conserved phenylalanine or tryptophan, so it likely reflects a read error. The CDR3, as DNA: TGTGCCAGCAGCGTAGACGGACACCCTCCACACACTGATACGCAGTATATT. It codes for CASSVDGHPPHTDTQYI. The J gene is TRBJ2-3, the V gene TRBV5-4, with TRBD1 as a possible D gene (5 bases). Looked up from germline, CDR1 is SGHNT and CDR2 is YYREEE (reference sequence). V shed 4 bases and J shed 6 bases, with 24 bases lying between them. CDR3 size: 17 residues.

On this clonotype itself: The CDR3 end shows no conserved phenylalanine or tryptophan, and so a read error is likely. J is TRBJ2-7 and V is TRBV11-2; no clear D. Per germline, CDR1 SGHAT and CDR2 FQNNGV. V shed 7 bases and J shed 3 bases, with 10 bases lying between them. This CDR3 region has 12 residues. CDR3 DNA: TGTGCCAGCACTTCCTACGACTACGAGCAGTACCTC. This codes for CASTSYDYEQYL.

Regarding this clonotype: This may come from a read error, since a much larger clone is one base off. V gene TRBV4-1 combines with J gene TRBJ2-1, with TRBD2 matching 11 bases. In germline, CDR1 is MGHRA, CDR2 YSYEKL. CDR3 length: 16 residues. This CDR3 is CASSQSGTSGDNEQLF. The CDR3 DNA reads as TGCGCCAGCAGCCAATCCGGGACTAGCGGTGACAATGAGCAGCTCTTC.

In the case of this clonotype: Germline and junction disagree at one end, which may indicate a read error. The chain recombines TRBV6-6 with TRBJ2-1; D not resolved. CDR3 size: 15 residues. The germline gives CDR1 MNHNY, CDR2 SVGAGI (reference sequence). This chain's CDR3 is CATTSTGGLNNEQFF. The DNA for the CDR3 is TGTGCCACCACCTCAACCGGCGGATTGAACAATGAGCAATTCTTC.

About this clonotype: At one end the junction does not follow the germline gene, possibly because of a read error. V gene TRBV12-3 or TRBV12-4 combines with J gene TRBJ2-5; no clear D. This CDR3 has 15 amino acids. The CDR3 is CAISTYPVSEETQYF. The DNA for the CDR3 is TGTGCCATCAGCACCTACCCCGTGAGCGAAGAAACCCAGTACTTC.

The chain employs TRBV10-3 and TRBJ2-1; D is unclear. Trimming removed 5 bases at V and 7 bases at J, with 15 bases between. This CDR3 has 14 amino acids. CDR1 is ENHRY and CDR2 is SYGVKD in the germline V gene. This chain's CDR3 is CAISPTAIRNEQFF. Here the CDR3 DNA reads TGTGCCATCAGTCCCACGGCGATTCGGAATGAGCAGTTCTTC.

This clonotype was counted a few times. It is likely a read error, because the conserved phenylalanine at the end of the CDR3 is missing. V is TRBV7-9 and J is TRBJ2-7; TRBD1 might be the D (6 bases). The CDR3 runs to 14 residues. The germline V gene encodes CDR1 SEHNR and CDR2 FQNEAQ (reference sequence). DNA for the CDR3: TGTACCAGCAGCCCTCAGGGGACATTCTACGAGCAGTACCTC. It is translated as CTSSPQGTFYEQYL.

The table lists this clonotype with many counts. The chain is built from TRBV4-3 and TRBJ2-3, with 9 bases lining up with TRBD2. Germline lookup yields CDR1 LGHNA and CDR2 YSLEER. The length of the CDR3 is 17 residues. V lost 4 bases and J lost 7; bases outside the gene matches: 15. CDR3 loop: CASSPRAGGRAGNTQYF. CDR3 DNA: TGCGCCAGCAGCCCCCGGGCGGGCGGGAGGGCGGGTAATACGCAGTATTTT.